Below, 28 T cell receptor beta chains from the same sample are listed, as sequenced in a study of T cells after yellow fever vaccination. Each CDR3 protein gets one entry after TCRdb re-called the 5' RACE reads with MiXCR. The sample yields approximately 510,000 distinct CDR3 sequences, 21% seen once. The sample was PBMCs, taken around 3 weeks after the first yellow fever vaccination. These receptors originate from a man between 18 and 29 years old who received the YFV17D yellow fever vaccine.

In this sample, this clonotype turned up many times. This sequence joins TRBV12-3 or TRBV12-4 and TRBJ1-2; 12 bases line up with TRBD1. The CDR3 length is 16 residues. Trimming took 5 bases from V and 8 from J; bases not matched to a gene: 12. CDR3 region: CASSGSGTGGLRGYTF. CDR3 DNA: TGTGCCAGCAGTGGATCCGGGACAGGGGGCCTTCGGGGCTACACCTTC.

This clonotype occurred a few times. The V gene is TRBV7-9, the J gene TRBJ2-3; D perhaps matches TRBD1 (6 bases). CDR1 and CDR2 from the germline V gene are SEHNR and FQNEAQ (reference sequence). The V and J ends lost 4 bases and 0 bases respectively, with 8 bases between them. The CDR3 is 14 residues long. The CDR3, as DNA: TGTGCCAGCAGCTACAGGGAGAGCACAGATACGCAGTATTTT. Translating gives CASSYRESTDTQYF.

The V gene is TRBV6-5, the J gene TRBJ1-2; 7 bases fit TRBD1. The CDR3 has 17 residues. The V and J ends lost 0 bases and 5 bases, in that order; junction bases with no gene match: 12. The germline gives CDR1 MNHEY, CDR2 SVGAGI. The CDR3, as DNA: TGTGCCAGCAGTTACTCGATTGGGTCACAGGGGAGTTATGGCTACACCTTC. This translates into CASSYSIGSQGSYGYTF.

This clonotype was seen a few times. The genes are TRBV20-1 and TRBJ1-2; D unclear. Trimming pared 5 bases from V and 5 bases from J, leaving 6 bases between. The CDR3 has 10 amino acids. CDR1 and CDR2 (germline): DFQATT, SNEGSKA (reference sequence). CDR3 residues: CSALEYGYTF. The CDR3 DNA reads TGCAGTGCTTTGGAGTATGGCTACACCTTC.

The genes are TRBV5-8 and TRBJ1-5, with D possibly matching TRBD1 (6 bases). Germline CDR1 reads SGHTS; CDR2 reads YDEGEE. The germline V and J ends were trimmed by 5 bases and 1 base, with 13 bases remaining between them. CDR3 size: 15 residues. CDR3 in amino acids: CASRSQGGSNQPQHF. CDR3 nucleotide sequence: TGTGCCAGCAGGTCACAGGGAGGGAGCAATCAGCCCCAGCATTTT.

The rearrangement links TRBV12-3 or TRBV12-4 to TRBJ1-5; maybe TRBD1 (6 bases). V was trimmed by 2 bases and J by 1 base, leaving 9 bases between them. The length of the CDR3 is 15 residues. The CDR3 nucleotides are TGTGCCAGCAGTTTAAGGGACACCAGCAATCAGCCCCAGCATTTT. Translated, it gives CASSLRDTSNQPQHF.

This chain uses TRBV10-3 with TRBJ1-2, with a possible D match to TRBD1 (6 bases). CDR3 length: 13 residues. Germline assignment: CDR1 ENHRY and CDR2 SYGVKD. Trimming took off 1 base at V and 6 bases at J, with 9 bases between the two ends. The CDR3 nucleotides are TGTGCCATCAGTGAGTTGGGGGCGCATGGCTACACCTTC. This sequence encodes CAISELGAHGYTF.

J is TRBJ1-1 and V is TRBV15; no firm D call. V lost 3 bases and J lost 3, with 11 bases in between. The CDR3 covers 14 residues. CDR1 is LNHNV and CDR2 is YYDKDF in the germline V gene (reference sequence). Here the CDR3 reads CATSSDNGYTEAFF. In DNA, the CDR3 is TGTGCCACCAGCAGTGATAACGGGTACACTGAAGCTTTCTTT.

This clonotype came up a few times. CDR3 DNA sequence: TGCAGCGGGGGGTCTGAGGCCTACGAGCAGTACTTC. Amino acid sequence: CSGGSEAYEQYF. The chain carries TRBV29-1 and TRBJ2-7; D possibly uses TRBD1 or TRBD2 (5 bases each). CDR3 length equals 12 residues. The germline CDR1 and CDR2 sequences are SQVTM and ANQGSEA. Trimming left V 7 bases short and J 2 bases short, with 12 bases between.

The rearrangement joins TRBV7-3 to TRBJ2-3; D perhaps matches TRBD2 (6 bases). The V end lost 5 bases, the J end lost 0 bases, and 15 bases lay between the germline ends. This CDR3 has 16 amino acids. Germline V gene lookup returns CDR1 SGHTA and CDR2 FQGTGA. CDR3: CASSVGTQASTDTQYF. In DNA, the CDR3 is TGTGCCAGCAGCGTCGGGACTCAGGCTAGCACAGATACGCAGTATTTT. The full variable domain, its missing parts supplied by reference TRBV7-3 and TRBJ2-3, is GAGVSQTPSNKVTEKGKYVELRCDPISGHTALYWYRQSLGQGPEFLIYFQGTGAADDSGLPNDRFFAVRPEGSVSTLKIQRTERGDSAVYLCASSVGTQASTDTQYFGPGTRLTVL.

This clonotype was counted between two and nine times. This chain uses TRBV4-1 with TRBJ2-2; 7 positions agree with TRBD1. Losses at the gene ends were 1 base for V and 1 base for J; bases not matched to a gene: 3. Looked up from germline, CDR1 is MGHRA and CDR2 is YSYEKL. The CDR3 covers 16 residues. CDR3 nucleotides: TGCGCCAGCAGCCAAGCACAGGGGTGGAACACCGGGGAGCTGTTTTTT. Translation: CASSQAQGWNTGELFF.

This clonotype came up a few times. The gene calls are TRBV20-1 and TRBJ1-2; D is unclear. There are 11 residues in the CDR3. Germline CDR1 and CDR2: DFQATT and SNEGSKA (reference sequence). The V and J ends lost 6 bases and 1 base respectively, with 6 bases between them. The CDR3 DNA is TGCAGTGCCCTCAATAACTATGGCTACACCTTC. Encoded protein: CSALNNYGYTF.

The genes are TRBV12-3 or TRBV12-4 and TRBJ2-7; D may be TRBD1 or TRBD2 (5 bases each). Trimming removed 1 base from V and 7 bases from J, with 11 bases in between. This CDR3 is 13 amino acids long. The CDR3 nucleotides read TGTGCCAGCAGTTTAGGAGGGGCCCGGGAGCAGTACTTC. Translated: CASSLGGAREQYF.

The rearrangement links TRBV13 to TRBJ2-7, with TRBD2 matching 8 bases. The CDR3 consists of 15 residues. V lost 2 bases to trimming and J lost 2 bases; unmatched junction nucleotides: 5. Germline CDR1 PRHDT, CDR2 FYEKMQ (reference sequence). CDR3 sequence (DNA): TGTGCCAGCAGCTTATGGCAGCGGGGGACCTACGAGCAGTACTTC. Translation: CASSLWQRGTYEQYF.

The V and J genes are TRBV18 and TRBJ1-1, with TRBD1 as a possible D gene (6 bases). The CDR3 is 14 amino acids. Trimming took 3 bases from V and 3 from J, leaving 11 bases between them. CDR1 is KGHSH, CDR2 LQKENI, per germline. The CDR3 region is CASSPRGVDTEAFF. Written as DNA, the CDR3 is TGTGCCAGCTCACCCAGGGGTGTCGACACTGAAGCTTTCTTT.

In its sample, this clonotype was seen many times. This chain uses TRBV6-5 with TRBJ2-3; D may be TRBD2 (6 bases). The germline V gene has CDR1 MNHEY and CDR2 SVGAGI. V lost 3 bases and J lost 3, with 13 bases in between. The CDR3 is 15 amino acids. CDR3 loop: CASSYWAGPTDTQYF. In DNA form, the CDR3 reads TGTGCCAGCAGTTATTGGGCGGGGCCAACAGATACGCAGTATTTT.

The CDR3 protein is CASSQDLLDKGIGGNTEAFF. CDR3 in DNA: TGTGCCAGCAGCCAAGATTTACTGGACAAAGGGATAGGAGGGAACACTGAAGCTTTCTTT. V and J are TRBV3-1 and TRBJ1-1; TRBD1 might be the D (5 bases). This CDR3 has 20 amino acids. Germline-derived CDR1 and CDR2 are LGHDT and YNNKEL (reference sequence). V dropped 0 bases and J dropped 1 base, with 24 bases sitting between them.

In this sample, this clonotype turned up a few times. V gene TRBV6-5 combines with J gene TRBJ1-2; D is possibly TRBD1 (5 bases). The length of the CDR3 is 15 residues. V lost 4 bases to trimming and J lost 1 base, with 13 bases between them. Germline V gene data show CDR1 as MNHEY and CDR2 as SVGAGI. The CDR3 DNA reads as TGTGCCAGCAGTTCCCGGACACTCGTTAACTATGGCTACACCTTC. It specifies CASSSRTLVNYGYTF.

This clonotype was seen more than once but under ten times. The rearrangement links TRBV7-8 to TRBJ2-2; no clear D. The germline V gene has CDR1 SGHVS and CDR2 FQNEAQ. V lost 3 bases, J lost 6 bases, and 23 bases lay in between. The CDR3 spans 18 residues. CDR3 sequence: CASSLPKLPRSGAGELFF. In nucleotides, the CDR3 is TGTGCCAGCAGCTTGCCCAAGCTGCCTAGGTCGGGTGCCGGGGAGCTGTTTTTT.

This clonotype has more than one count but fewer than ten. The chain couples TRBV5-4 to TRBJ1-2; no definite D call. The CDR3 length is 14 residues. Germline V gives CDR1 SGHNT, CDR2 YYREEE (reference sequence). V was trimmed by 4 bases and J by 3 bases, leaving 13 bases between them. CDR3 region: CASSAGRDDYGYTF. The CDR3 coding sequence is TGTGCCAGCAGCGCGGGCCGAGACGACTATGGCTACACCTTC.

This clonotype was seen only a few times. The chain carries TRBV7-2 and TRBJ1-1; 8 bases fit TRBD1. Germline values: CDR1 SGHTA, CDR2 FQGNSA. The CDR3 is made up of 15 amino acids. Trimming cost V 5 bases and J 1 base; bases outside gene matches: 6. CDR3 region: CASSVAGTGNTEAFF. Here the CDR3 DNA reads TGTGCCAGCAGCGTCGCCGGGACAGGGAACACTGAAGCTTTCTTT.

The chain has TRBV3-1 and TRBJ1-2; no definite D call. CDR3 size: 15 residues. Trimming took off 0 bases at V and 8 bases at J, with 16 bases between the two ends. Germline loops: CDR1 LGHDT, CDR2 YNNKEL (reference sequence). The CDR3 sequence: CASSQDGQGFRGYTF. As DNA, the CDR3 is TGTGCCAGCAGCCAAGATGGTCAAGGCTTTCGCGGCTACACCTTC.

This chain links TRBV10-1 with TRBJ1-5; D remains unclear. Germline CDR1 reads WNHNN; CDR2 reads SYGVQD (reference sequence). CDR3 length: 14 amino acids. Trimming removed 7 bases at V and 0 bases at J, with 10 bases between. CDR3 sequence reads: CASTKVYSNQPQHF. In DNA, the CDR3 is TGCGCCAGCACTAAAGTTTATAGCAATCAGCCCCAGCATTTT.

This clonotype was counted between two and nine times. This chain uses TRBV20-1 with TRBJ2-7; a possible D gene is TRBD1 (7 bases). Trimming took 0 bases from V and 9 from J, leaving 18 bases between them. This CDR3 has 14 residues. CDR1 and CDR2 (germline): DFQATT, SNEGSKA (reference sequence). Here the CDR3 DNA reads TGCAGTGCTAGAGAGAGGAACAGGGGTAGCGGGCAGTACGTC. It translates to CSARERNRGSGQYV.

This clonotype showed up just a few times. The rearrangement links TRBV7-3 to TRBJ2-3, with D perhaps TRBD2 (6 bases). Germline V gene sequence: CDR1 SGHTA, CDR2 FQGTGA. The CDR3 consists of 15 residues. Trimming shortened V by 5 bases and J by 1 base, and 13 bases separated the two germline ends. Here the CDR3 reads CASSQAVAGTDTQYF. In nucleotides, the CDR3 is TGTGCCAGCAGCCAGGCGGTAGCGGGCACAGATACGCAGTATTTT.

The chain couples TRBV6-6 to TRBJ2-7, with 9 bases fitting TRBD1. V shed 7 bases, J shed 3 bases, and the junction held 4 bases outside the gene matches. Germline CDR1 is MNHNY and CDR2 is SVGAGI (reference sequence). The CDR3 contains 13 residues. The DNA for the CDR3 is TGTGCCAGCATCGGGACAGGGTTCTACGAGCAGTACTTC. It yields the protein CASIGTGFYEQYF.

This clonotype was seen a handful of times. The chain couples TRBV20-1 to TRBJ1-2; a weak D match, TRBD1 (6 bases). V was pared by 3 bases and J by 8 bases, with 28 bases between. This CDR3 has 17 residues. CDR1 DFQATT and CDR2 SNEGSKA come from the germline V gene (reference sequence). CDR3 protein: CSASTLMGGRAIGGYTF. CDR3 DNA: TGCAGTGCTAGTACCCTGATGGGGGGGCGCGCAATAGGAGGCTACACCTTC.

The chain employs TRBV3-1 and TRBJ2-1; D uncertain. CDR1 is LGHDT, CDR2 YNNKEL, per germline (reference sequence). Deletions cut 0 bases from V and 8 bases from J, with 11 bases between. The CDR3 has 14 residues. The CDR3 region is CASSQDTTGHEQFF. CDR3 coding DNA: TGTGCCAGCAGCCAAGATACGACTGGCCATGAGCAGTTCTTC.